One sample yielded the 29 T cell receptor beta chains listed below, sequenced in a study of T cells after yellow fever vaccination. TCRdb ran MiXCR on the 5' RACE reads and lists one entry per CDR3 protein. The sample has hundreds of thousands of distinct CDR3 sequences, less than 4.5% seen once. Sequencing used PBMCs, obtained on the day of the yellow fever booster vaccination. All receptors derive from a man aged 18 to 29 who received the YFV17D yellow fever vaccine.

This clonotype has at least ten counts. The rearrangement links TRBV12-3 or TRBV12-4 to TRBJ2-1, with TRBD1 matching over 11 bases. V was clipped by 6 bases and J by 8 bases; unmatched bases: 9. This CDR3 comprises 15 residues. CDR3: CASSPGTGGSYEQFF. The CDR3 bases are TGTGCCAGCAGCCCCGGGACAGGGGGTAGCTATGAGCAGTTCTTC.

This clonotype showed up many times. This chain joins TRBV12-3 or TRBV12-4 and TRBJ1-5; 7 bases map to TRBD1. This CDR3 has 14 amino acids. The ends lost 6 bases at V and 7 bases at J; junction bases unmatched: 9. The CDR3 spells CASSLQGPRQPQHF. CDR3 bases: TGTGCCAGCAGCCTACAGGGGCCGCGCCAGCCCCAGCATTTT.

The table lists this clonotype with many counts. The CDR3 DNA reads TGTGCCAGCAAGTTGGGTCTAGCCCACACAGATACGCAGTATTTT. Encoded protein: CASKLGLAHTDTQYF. The chain recombines TRBV2 with TRBJ2-3, with a possible D match to TRBD2 (5 bases). Deletions cut 7 bases from V and 2 bases from J, with 16 bases between. Germline-derived CDR1 and CDR2 are SNHLY and FYNNEI. The CDR3 is 15 residues long.

This clonotype was seen a handful of times. The J gene is TRBJ2-5, the V gene TRBV7-2; TRBD2 matches 8 bases. Germline CDR1 SGHTA, CDR2 FQGNSA. The CDR3 length is 16 residues. V shed 3 bases and J 7 bases; nucleotides not matched to a gene: 13. CDR3 sequence reads: CASSLISGGGETTQYF. The CDR3 coding sequence is TGTGCCAGCAGCTTGATCAGCGGGGGAGGGGAGACGACCCAGTACTTC.

This clonotype was counted a few times. The CDR3 sequence is CSARAGSSYEQYV. The CDR3 DNA sequence: TGCAGTGCTAGAGCGGGGAGCTCCTACGAGCAGTACGTC. The V call is TRBV20-1, the J call TRBJ2-7; perhaps TRBD2 as D (5 bases). The germline V and J ends were trimmed by 1 base and 0 bases, with 7 bases remaining between them. Germline V gene lookup returns CDR1 DFQATT and CDR2 SNEGSKA (reference sequence). CDR3 size: 13 residues.

This clonotype was seen many times. V is TRBV12-3 or TRBV12-4 and J is TRBJ2-5, with 8 bases identical to TRBD2. Trimming at V came to 4 bases and at J to 3 bases, leaving 7 bases not matched to a gene. The CDR3 spans 15 residues. The CDR3 region is CASSSLGRGKETQYF. CDR3 bases: TGTGCCAGCAGTTCCCTCGGGAGGGGTAAAGAGACCCAGTACTTC.

The rearrangement joins TRBV20-1 to TRBJ1-2, with D possibly matching TRBD1 (5 bases). V lost 6 bases to trimming and J lost 2 bases, with 19 bases between them. From germline, CDR1 is DFQATT and CDR2 SNEGSKA (reference sequence). This CDR3 has 15 amino acids. CDR3 protein: CSARERGLSNYGYTF. In nucleotides, the CDR3 is TGCAGTGCCCGCGAAAGGGGCCTTTCCAACTATGGCTACACCTTC.

This clonotype was recorded at least ten times. The rearrangement links TRBV27 to TRBJ2-5, with 8 positions matching TRBD1. The CDR3 is made up of 14 amino acids. The V and J ends lost 2 bases and 3 bases, in that order; junction bases with no gene match: 2. In germline, CDR1 is MNHEY, CDR2 SMNVEV (reference sequence). CDR3: CASSLMDREETQYF. The CDR3 DNA is TGTGCCAGCAGTTTAATGGACAGGGAAGAGACCCAGTACTTC.

This clonotype was seen at least ten times. The V and J genes are TRBV19 and TRBJ2-3; 7 bases map to TRBD2. Per germline, CDR1 LNHDA and CDR2 SQIVND (reference sequence). This CDR3 is built from 17 residues. With V trimmed by 5 bases and J by 8 bases, 19 bases remained unmatched. The CDR3 nucleotides are TGTGCCAGTAGTCCAGGAACGCCCCGGGACTATGCGACTACGCAGTATTTT. Its translation: CASSPGTPRDYATTQYF.

In this sample, this clonotype turned up a few times. The rearrangement joins TRBV3-1 to TRBJ1-6; no reliable D call. CDR1 is LGHDT and CDR2 is YNNKEL in the germline V gene (reference sequence). V lost 3 bases and J lost 7, with 4 bases in between. There are 12 residues in the CDR3. The CDR3 loop is CASSQSNSPLHF. CDR3 nucleotide sequence: TGTGCCAGCAGCCAGAGCAATTCACCCCTCCACTTT.

This clonotype was counted at least ten times. The chain carries TRBV24-1 and TRBJ2-5; D perhaps matches TRBD1 (6 bases). The V end was cut by 3 bases, the J end by 9 bases, with 16 bases between. Germline CDR1 KGHDR, CDR2 SFDVKD. The CDR3 sequence is 14 residues long. CDR3 amino acids: CATSDGHRVGAQYF. CDR3 nucleotide sequence: TGTGCCACCAGTGATGGCCACAGGGTAGGGGCCCAGTACTTC.

In this sample, this clonotype turned up many times. The CDR3 region is CASSLVGPGETQYF. CDR3 in DNA: TGCGCCAGCAGCTTGGTGGGGCCGGGGGAGACCCAGTACTTC. V gene TRBV5-1 combines with J gene TRBJ2-5, with D perhaps being TRBD1 or TRBD2 (5 bases each). CDR1 and CDR2 (germline): SGHRS, YFSETQ. This CDR3 is built from 14 residues. The ends were cut back, 0 bases at V and 5 bases at J, with 11 bases in the middle.

This clonotype was found a few times. The chain joins TRBV6-1 to TRBJ2-1, with TRBD2 identical over 11 bases. The CDR3 is made up of 18 amino acids. Germline V gene data show CDR1 as MNHNS and CDR2 as SASEGT. With V trimmed by 1 base and J by 4 bases, 9 bases remained unmatched. The DNA of the CDR3 is TGTGCCAGCAGTGAAGAAGTAGCGGGGGGGCCTAAATACAATGAGCAGTTCTTC. It specifies CASSEEVAGGPKYNEQFF.

The chain joins TRBV7-2 to TRBJ1-2; D possibly corresponds to TRBD1 (6 bases). The V end lost 3 bases, the J end lost 6 bases, and 11 bases lay between the germline ends. The germline gives CDR1 SGHTA, CDR2 FQGNSA. This CDR3 is 13 amino acids long. CDR3 nucleotide sequence: TGTGCCAGCAGCTTCACGGGGGCGAATGGCTACACCTTC. Protein product: CASSFTGANGYTF.

This clonotype occurred a few times. The chain couples TRBV7-6 to TRBJ2-6; the D is unclear. The CDR3 runs to 16 residues. With 5 bases removed from V and 0 bases from J, the gap between germline ends came to 11 bases. CDR1 SGHVS and CDR2 FNYEAQ come from the germline V gene. CDR3 sequence (DNA): TGTGCCAGCAGCGACCCTTTGGGCTCTGGGGCCAACGTCCTGACTTTC. This translates into CASSDPLGSGANVLTF.

The chain uses TRBV14 and TRBJ1-1, with 8 bases aligning to TRBD1. Looked up from germline, CDR1 is SGHDN and CDR2 is FVKESK. J lost 5 bases, V lost 4 bases, and 9 bases had no gene match. The CDR3 totals 15 residues. The CDR3: CASSLFRGRRTEAFF. CDR3 coding DNA: TGTGCCAGCAGCCTATTCAGGGGGCGCCGGACTGAAGCTTTCTTT.

This clonotype turned up a few times. The chain joins TRBV12-3 or TRBV12-4 to TRBJ1-5; unclear D gene. V gave up 2 bases and J gave up 0 bases, with 17 bases separating them. This CDR3 comprises 18 residues. The CDR3 sequence is CASSLRPGFGFSNQPQHF. Written as DNA, the CDR3 is TGTGCCAGCAGTTTACGTCCCGGGTTCGGGTTTAGCAATCAGCCCCAGCATTTT.

This clonotype showed up just a few times. This chain joins TRBV20-1 and TRBJ2-6; no firm D call. CDR3 size: 14 residues. Germline CDR1 DFQATT, CDR2 SNEGSKA (reference sequence). Trimming pared 6 bases from V and 2 bases from J, leaving 11 bases between. The CDR3 DNA reads as TGCAGTGCCCACAGTTTGGCTGGGGCCAACGTCCTGACTTTC. Translation: CSAHSLAGANVLTF.

Ten or more counts support this clonotype. The chain carries TRBV20-1 and TRBJ2-1, with 11 bases fitting TRBD2. J gave up 0 bases and V 3 bases, and 4 bases lay outside the gene matches. Germline values: CDR1 DFQATT, CDR2 SNEGSKA (reference sequence). The CDR3 runs to 16 residues. The CDR3 here is CSASALAGGSYNEQFF. The CDR3 DNA sequence: TGCAGTGCTAGTGCCCTAGCGGGGGGCTCCTACAATGAGCAGTTCTTC.

This clonotype was detected many times. This chain links TRBV9 with TRBJ2-3; D is unclear. CDR3 size: 13 residues. V was clipped by 2 bases and J by 4 bases, with 8 bases between them. Germline-derived CDR1 and CDR2 are SGDLS and YYNGEE. The CDR3 sequence is CASSVSLPDTQYF. CDR3 nucleotides: TGTGCCAGCAGCGTCAGCCTGCCAGATACGCAGTATTTT.

On this clonotype: An end of the junction differs from the germline gene, which may be a read error. This chain uses TRBV7-7 with TRBJ2-6; TRBD1 or TRBD2 may be the D gene (5 bases each). CDR1 is SSHAT, CDR2 FNYEAQ, per germline (reference sequence). CDR3 length equals 19 residues. The CDR3 protein is CASSPDRRGTSSGANVLTF. The CDR3 region has the DNA TGTGCTAGCAGCCCAGACCGAAGGGGCACTAGCTCTGGGGCCAACGTCCTGACTTTC.

This clonotype was found a few times. The chain is built from TRBV6-1 and TRBJ1-2, with a tentative D call TRBD1 (5 bases). The CDR3 sequence is 15 residues long. Trimming left V 4 bases short and J 8 bases short, with 20 bases between. The germline CDR1 and CDR2 sequences are MNHNS and SASEGT. CDR3 bases: TGTGCCAGCAGTGTTCCAGGGACGCTTCAGGGAGGCTACACCTTC. It codes for CASSVPGTLQGGYTF.

This clonotype has a count of ten or more. The rearrangement joins TRBV5-1 to TRBJ2-2; no firm D call. Trimming left V 5 bases short and J 0 bases short, with 8 bases between. The CDR3 length is 14 residues. In germline, CDR1 is SGHRS, CDR2 YFSETQ. The CDR3 spells CASSSTTNTGELFF. The CDR3 DNA reads TGCGCCAGCAGTTCGACAACGAACACCGGGGAGCTGTTTTTT.

This clonotype showed up many times. The rearrangement links TRBV6-5 to TRBJ1-4, with D hard to call. Trimming left V 5 bases short and J 2 bases short, with 18 bases between. Germline-derived CDR1 and CDR2 are MNHEY and SVGAGI. This CDR3 region has 17 residues. Written as DNA, the CDR3 is TGTGCCAGCAGTAGACAAGGGATGAGTGGGACTAATGAAAAACTGTTTTTT. It codes for CASSRQGMSGTNEKLFF.

This clonotype was observed many times. The rearrangement links TRBV15 to TRBJ1-2, with 8 bases that match TRBD1. There are 16 residues in the CDR3. Germline V gives CDR1 LNHNV, CDR2 YYDKDF (reference sequence). The junction had 9 bases not matched to a gene; V was cut back by 2 bases and J by 4 bases. The CDR3 bases are TGTGCCACCAGCAGACCCCGGACAGGGACCCTCTATGGCTACACCTTC. Protein sequence: CATSRPRTGTLYGYTF.

This clonotype was seen at least ten times. The chain links TRBV7-2 to TRBJ2-7, with D tentatively TRBD1 (6 bases). CDR3 length: 12 amino acids. Trimming removed 5 bases from V and 3 bases from J, with 8 bases in between. Germline CDR1 and CDR2: SGHTA and FQGNSA. The CDR3 DNA reads TGTGCCAGCAGCGCAGGGGTCTACGAGCAGTACTTC. Translating gives CASSAGVYEQYF.

Only a few counts were recorded for this clonotype. This chain links TRBV25-1 with TRBJ2-2; D is unresolved. CDR3 size: 16 residues. The germline V gene encodes CDR1 MGHDK and CDR2 SYGVNS. Trimming left V 0 bases short and J 0 bases short, with 8 bases between. The CDR3 protein is CASSEYFSANTGELFF. The CDR3 nucleotides are TGTGCCAGCAGTGAATATTTCAGCGCGAACACCGGGGAGCTGTTTTTT.

This clonotype has a count of ten or more. A junction boundary mismatches the germline segment, possibly from a read error. The rearrangement links TRBV7-9 to TRBJ1-1; the D is unclear. CDR1 and CDR2 from the germline V gene are SEHNR and FQNEAQ (reference sequence). This CDR3 contains 14 residues. CDR3 bases: TGTGCCAGCATCTTATCGGGGAGCAACACTGAAGCTTTCTTT. Its protein is CASILSGSNTEAFF.

This clonotype was picked up many times. The genes are TRBV6-2 or TRBV6-3 and TRBJ2-2; tentatively, D is TRBD2 (5 bases). V lost 6 bases and J lost 6, with 17 bases in between. Looked up from germline, CDR1 is MNHEY and CDR2 is SVGEGT. The CDR3 length is 15 residues. CDR3 DNA: TGTGCCAGCAGCCCGAGGGTAGTAAGGCCCGGGGAGCTGTTTTTT. It yields the protein CASSPRVVRPGELFF.